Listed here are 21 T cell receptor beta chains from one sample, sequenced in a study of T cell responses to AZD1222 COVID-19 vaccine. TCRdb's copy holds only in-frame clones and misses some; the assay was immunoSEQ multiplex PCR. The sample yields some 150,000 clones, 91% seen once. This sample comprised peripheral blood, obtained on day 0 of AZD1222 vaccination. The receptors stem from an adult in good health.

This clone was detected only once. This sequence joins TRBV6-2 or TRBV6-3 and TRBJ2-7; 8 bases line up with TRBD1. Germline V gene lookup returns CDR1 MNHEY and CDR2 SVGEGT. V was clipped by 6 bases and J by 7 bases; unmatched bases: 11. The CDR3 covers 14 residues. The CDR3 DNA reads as TGTGCCAGCAGCCTCAGGGGGCCCCAGAGAGAGCAGTACTTC. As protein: CASSLRGPQREQYF.

DNA for the CDR3: TGTGCCAGCAGCTTGCCAAACACAGATACGCAGTATTTT. Amino acids: CASSLPNTDTQYF. The chain carries TRBV5-5 and TRBJ2-3; unclear D gene. CDR3 length equals 13 residues. Germline loops: CDR1 SGHKS, CDR2 YYEKEE (reference sequence). V lost 1 base and J lost 2, with 5 bases in between.

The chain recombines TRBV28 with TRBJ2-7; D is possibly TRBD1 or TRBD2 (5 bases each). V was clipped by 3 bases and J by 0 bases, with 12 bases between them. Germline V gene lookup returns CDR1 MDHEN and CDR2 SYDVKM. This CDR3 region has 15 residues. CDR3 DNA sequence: TGTGCCAGCAGTTTTCGGGGCCCAACCTCCTACGAGCAGTACTTC. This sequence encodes CASSFRGPTSYEQYF.

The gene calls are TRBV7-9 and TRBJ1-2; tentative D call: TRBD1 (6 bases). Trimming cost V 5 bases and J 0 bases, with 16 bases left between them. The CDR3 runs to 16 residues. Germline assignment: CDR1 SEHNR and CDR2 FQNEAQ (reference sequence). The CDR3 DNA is TGTGCCAGCAGCCTCCGGGACAAAGGACCTAACTATGGCTACACCTTC. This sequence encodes CASSLRDKGPNYGYTF.

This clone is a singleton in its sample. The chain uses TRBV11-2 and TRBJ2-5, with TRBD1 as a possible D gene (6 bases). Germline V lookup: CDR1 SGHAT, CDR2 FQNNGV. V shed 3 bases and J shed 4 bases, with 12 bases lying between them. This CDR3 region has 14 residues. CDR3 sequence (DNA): TGTGCCAGCAGCTTCCGTACAGGGTTAGAGACCCAGTACTTC. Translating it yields CASSFRTGLETQYF.

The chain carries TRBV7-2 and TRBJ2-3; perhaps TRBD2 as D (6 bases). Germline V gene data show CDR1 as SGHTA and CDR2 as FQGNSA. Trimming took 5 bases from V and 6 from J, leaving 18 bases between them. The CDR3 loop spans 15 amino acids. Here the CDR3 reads CASSLRGGAGDTQYF. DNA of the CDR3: TGTGCCAGCAGCCTTAGAGGAGGGGCGGGTGATACGCAGTATTTT. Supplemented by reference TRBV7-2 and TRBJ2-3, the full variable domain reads GAGVSQSPSNKVTEKGKDVELRCDPISGHTALYWYRQSLGQGLEFLIYFQGNSAPDKSGLPSDRFSAERTGGSVSTLTIQRTQQEDSAVYLCASSLRGGAGDTQYFGPGTRLTVL.

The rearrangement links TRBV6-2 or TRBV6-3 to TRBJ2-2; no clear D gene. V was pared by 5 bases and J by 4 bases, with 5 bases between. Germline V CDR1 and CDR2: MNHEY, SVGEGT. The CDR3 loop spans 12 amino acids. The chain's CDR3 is CASSAITGELFF. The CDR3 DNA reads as TGTGCCAGCAGTGCCATCACCGGGGAGCTGTTTTTT.

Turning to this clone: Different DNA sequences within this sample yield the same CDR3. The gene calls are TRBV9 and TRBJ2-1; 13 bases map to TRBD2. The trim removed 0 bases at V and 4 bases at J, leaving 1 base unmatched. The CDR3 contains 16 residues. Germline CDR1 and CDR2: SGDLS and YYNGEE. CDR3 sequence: CASSVEGLAGYNEQFF. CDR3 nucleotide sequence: TGTGCCAGCAGCGTAGAGGGACTAGCGGGGTACAATGAGCAGTTCTTC.

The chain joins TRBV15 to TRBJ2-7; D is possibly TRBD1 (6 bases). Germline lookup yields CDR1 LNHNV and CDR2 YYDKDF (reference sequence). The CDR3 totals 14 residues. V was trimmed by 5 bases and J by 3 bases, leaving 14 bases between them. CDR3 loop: CATSGIPTGYEQYF. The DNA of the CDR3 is TGTGCCACCAGCGGCATCCCGACAGGCTACGAGCAGTACTTC.

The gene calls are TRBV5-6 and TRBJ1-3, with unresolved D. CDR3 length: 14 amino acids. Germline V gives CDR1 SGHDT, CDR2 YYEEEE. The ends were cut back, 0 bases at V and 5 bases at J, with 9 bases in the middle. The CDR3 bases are TGTGCCAGCAGCTTGGGGAGCTTCCGAAACACCATATATTTT. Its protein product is CASSLGSFRNTIYF.

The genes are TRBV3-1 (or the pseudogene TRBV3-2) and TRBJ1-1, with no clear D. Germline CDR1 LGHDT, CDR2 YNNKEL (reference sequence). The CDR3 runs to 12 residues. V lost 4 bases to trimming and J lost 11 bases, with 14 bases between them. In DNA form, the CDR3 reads TGTGCCAGCAGCCCTAAAGAGGGTTCTGCTTTCTTT. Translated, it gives CASSPKEGSAFF.

This CDR3 reads CASSSGPNEGKNIQYF. CDR3 nucleotides: TGTGCCAGTAGCTCAGGGCCTAACGAGGGCAAAAACATTCAGTACTTC. The V call is TRBV19, the J call TRBJ2-4; D is tentatively TRBD1 or TRBD2 (5 bases each). This CDR3 is built from 16 residues. V was cut by 6 bases and J by 3 bases, with 18 bases left in between. Germline V gene data show CDR1 as LNHDA and CDR2 as SQIVND (reference sequence).

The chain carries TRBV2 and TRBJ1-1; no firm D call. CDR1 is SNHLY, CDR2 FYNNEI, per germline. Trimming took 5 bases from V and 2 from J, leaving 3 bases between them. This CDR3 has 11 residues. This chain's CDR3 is CASSPNTEAFF. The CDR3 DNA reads TGTGCCAGCAGTCCAAACACTGAAGCTTTCTTT.

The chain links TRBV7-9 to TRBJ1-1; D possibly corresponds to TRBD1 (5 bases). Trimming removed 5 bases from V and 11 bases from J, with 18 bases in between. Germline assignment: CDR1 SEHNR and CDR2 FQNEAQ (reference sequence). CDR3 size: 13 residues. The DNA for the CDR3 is TGTGCCAGCAGCCTGGGGGACGGCCAGGGCGCTTTCTTT. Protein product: CASSLGDGQGAFF.

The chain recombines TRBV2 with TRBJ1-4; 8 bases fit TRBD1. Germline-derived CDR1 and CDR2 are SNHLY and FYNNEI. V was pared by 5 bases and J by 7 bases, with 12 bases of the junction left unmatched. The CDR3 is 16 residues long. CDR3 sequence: CASSSDPGGVREKLFF. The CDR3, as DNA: TGTGCCAGCAGTTCCGACCCAGGGGGCGTGCGTGAAAAACTGTTTTTT.

The CDR3 coding sequence is TGTGCCGGGAGTAACTCCTATAATTCACCCCTCCACTTT. Residues: CAGSNSYNSPLHF. This chain links TRBV4-2 with TRBJ1-6; D uncertain. CDR1 is LGHNA, CDR2 YNFKEQ, per germline. V lost 11 bases, J lost 0 bases, and 8 bases lay in between. This CDR3 region has 13 residues.

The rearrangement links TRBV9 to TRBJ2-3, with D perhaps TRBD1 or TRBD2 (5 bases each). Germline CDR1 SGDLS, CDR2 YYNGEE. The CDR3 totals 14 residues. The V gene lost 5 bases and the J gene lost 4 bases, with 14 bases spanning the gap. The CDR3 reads CASRAMGDADTQYF. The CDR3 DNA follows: TGTGCCAGCAGAGCTATGGGGGATGCAGATACGCAGTATTTT.

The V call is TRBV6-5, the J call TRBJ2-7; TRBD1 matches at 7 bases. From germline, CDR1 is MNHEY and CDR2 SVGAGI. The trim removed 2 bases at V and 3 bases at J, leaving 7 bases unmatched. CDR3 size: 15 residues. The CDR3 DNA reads TGTGCCAGCAGTTACGCTGGACAGGACCGCTACGAGCAGTACTTC. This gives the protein CASSYAGQDRYEQYF.

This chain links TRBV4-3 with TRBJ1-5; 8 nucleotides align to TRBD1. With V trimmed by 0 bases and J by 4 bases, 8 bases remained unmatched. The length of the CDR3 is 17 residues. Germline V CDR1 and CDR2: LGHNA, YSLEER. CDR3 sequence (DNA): TGCGCCAGCAGCCAAGATATGGGGACAGGAACAAATCAGCCCCAGCATTTT. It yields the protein CASSQDMGTGTNQPQHF.

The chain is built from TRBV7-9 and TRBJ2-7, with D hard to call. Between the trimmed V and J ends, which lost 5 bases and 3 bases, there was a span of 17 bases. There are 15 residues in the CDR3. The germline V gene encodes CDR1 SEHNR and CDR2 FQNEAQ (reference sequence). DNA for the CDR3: TGTGCCAGCAGCCCTTTAGACGCTCTTTACTACGAGCAGTACTTC. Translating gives CASSPLDALYYEQYF.

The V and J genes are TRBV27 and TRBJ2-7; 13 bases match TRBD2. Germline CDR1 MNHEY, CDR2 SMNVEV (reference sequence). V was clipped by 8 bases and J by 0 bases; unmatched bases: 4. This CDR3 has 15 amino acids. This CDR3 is CASRWTSGSSYEQYF. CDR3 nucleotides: TGTGCCAGCCGATGGACTAGCGGGAGCTCCTACGAGCAGTACTTC.